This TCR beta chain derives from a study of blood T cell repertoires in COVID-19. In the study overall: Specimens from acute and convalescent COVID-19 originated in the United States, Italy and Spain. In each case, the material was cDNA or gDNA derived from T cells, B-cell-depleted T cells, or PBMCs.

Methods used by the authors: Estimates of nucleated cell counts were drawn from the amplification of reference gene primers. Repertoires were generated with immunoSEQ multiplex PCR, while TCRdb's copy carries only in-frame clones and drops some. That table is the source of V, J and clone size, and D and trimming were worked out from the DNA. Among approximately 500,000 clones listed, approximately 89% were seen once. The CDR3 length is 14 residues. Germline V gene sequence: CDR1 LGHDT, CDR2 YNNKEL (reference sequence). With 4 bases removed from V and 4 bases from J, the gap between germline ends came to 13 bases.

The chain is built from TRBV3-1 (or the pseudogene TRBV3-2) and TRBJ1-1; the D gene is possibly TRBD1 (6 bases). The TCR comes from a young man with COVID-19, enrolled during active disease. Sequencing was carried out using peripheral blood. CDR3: CASSPVSGATEAFF. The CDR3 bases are TGTGCCAGCAGCCCCGTATCAGGGGCCACTGAAGCTTTCTTT.